This record looks at one TCR beta chain sequence and its context. This entry comes from a study of cytomegalovirus exposure and HLA in healthy donors. Both 60 Vbeta primers and 13 Jbeta primers went into the PCR. Some clones are missing from TCRdb's copy, which holds only in-frame ones; the method was immunoSEQ multiplex PCR. The repertoire has roughly 110,000 clones, 70% to 80% of them found once; the top ten carry 2.8%. The V and J ends lost 1 base and 2 bases respectively, with 12 bases between them. The CDR3 extends over 14 amino acids. CDR1 SQVTM and CDR2 ANQGSEA come from the germline V gene. The sequenced material came from PBMCs. The chain couples TRBV29-1 to TRBJ2-7; D is ambiguous. This sequence was found in a female donor in good health and CMV-seronegative. CDR3 nucleotides: TGCAGCGTTGAAGTCGGGTACGGCCCCTACGAGCAGTACTTC. Its protein is CSVEVGYGPYEQYF.